This TCR beta chain stems from a study of cytomegalovirus exposure and HLA in healthy donors. In regard to this clone: Antigen unknown.

This PCR relied on a set of 60 Vbeta primers and 13 Jbeta primers. Profiled with immunoSEQ multiplex PCR; TCRdb holds only in-frame clones, not every one. Among some 200,000 clones listed, roughly 80% were seen once. After removal of 4 bases from V and 0 bases from J, the junction contained 8 bases not matched to a gene. This CDR3 contains 16 residues. In germline, CDR1 is KGHSH, CDR2 LQKENI. Points from the study as a whole: In vitro confirmation showed a few CMV-associated chains to be CMV antigen specific.

V gene TRBV18 combines with J gene TRBJ1-1; 7 bases are a match to TRBD1. Sequencing used PBMCs. The sequence was collected from a woman aged 18 to 35 in good health and CMV-seronegative. The CDR3 DNA follows: TGTGCCAGCTCACGAGACAGGGTTTTCATGAACACTGAAGCTTTCTTT. Amino acids: CASSRDRVFMNTEAFF.